This T cell receptor (beta chain) was obtained from a study of regulatory T cells in long-lasting Graves disease. Whole-study findings and limits: Persistent disease samples used TRBV28, TRBJ1-2 and TRBJ2-5 preferentially. Persistent patients shared some 2,500 public clonotypes among themselves. Newly diagnosed patients shared fewer, at more than 850.

The length of the CDR3 is 16 residues. CDR1 and CDR2 (germline): SGHRS, YFSETQ. V lost 0 bases and J lost 4, with 16 bases in between. Stated time point: newly diagnosed GD, antithyroid drugs for less than 3 months. Following extraction of RNA from PBMCs, that RNA was used to make the TCR library. CDR3 regions were amplified by Arm-PCR using iRepertoire HTBI primers to build TCR beta libraries. A single record per CDR3 protein comes from TCRdb applying MiXCR to the multiplex PCR reads. The sample includes about 400,000 distinct CDR3 sequences, over 14% of them seen just once. Note on this clonotype: Its target is unknown.

A further study also used this sample, focusing on T cells in Graves' hyperthyroidism and ophthalmopathy. That work states: Researchers ran a first-round RT-PCR on the TCR CDR3 using the HTBI primer set.

The TCR comes from a woman between 40 and 50 years old with Graves disease. The rearrangement links TRBV5-1 to TRBJ2-5; tentative D call: TRBD2 (5 bases). The sample consisted of peripheral blood mononuclear cells (PBMCs), taken at new diagnosis, from a patient treated with antithyroid drugs. The CDR3 spells CASSLGSETRGETQYF. The CDR3 DNA follows: TGCGCCAGCAGCTTGGGTTCCGAGACCCGGGGAGAGACCCAGTACTTC.